The entry below gives a single T cell receptor (beta chain) sequence along with its context. The table came from immunoSEQ multiplex PCR; TCRdb's copy has only in-frame clones and leaves some out. The data show some 200,000 clones, about four fifths seen once. V lost 6 bases, J lost 6 bases, and 7 bases lay in between. Germline values: CDR1 MNHEY, CDR2 SVGAGI. This CDR3 region has 11 residues. The record originates from a study of cytotoxic CD8 clonotypes in ibrutinib-treated CLL. The origin of this receptor is a human donor with chronic lymphocytic leukemia. The chain uses TRBV6-5 and TRBJ2-3; TRBD1 is a possible D gene (5 bases). This specimen was PBMCs, taken after 12 months of ibrutinib treatment. CDR3 nucleotides: TGTGCCAGCAGATCAGGGGATACGCAGTATTTT. Translating gives CASRSGDTQYF.